This TCR beta chain is drawn from a study of T cell changes during pregnancy in multiple sclerosis. Measured with immunoSEQ multiplex PCR; TCRdb has only the in-frame clones, and not every one. The repertoire holds 60,000 to 75,000 clones, with approximately 90% as singletons. Sequencing was performed on peripheral blood, taken in the third trimester of pregnancy. The clonotype was recovered from a female donor with multiple sclerosis, enrolled in a pregnancy study.

The CDR3 sequence is CASSLRWERTGANTEAFF. CDR3 bases: TGTGCCAGCAGCTTAAGATGGGAACGTACAGGGGCGAACACTGAAGCTTTCTTT. The V call is TRBV11-2, the J call TRBJ1-1, with 7 bases matching TRBD1. Germline V lookup: CDR1 SGHAT, CDR2 FQNNGV. J lost 1 base, V lost 2 bases, and 13 bases had no gene match. This CDR3 contains 18 residues.